This T cell receptor (beta chain) was sequenced in a study of shared clonotypes between healthy human individuals. Germline V gene sequence: CDR1 SGDLS, CDR2 YYNGEE. The CDR3 loop spans 14 amino acids. Trimming took 0 bases from V and 6 from J, leaving 9 bases between them. Study-level results: Between a few donors, naive CD4 clonotypes were shared at a level of about 5%.

It was at deep level that the assay was run. On sorted subsets, replicate PCRs used about 0.2 ug DNA, or about 33,000 T cell genomes. Here immunoSEQ multiplex PCR was the method, and the copy in TCRdb shows in-frame clones only, minus some. The sample comprises fewer than 1.8 million clones, approximately 98.5% of which are singletons, and roughly 0.35% rests with the top ten. Of note for this clone: What it binds is unknown.

Nashville, Tennessee was home to all donors, each a Caucasian adult. The sequenced sample was naive CD4+ T cells sorted from blood. Subset described: CD45RA+ positively selected. The source of this sequence is a man aged 30 to 39 in good health. This chain joins TRBV9 and TRBJ2-2, with D perhaps TRBD1 (5 bases). The CDR3 region has the DNA TGTGCCAGCAGCGTAGTCAGGGTGGCCGGGGAGCTGTTTTTT. Residues: CASSVVRVAGELFF.